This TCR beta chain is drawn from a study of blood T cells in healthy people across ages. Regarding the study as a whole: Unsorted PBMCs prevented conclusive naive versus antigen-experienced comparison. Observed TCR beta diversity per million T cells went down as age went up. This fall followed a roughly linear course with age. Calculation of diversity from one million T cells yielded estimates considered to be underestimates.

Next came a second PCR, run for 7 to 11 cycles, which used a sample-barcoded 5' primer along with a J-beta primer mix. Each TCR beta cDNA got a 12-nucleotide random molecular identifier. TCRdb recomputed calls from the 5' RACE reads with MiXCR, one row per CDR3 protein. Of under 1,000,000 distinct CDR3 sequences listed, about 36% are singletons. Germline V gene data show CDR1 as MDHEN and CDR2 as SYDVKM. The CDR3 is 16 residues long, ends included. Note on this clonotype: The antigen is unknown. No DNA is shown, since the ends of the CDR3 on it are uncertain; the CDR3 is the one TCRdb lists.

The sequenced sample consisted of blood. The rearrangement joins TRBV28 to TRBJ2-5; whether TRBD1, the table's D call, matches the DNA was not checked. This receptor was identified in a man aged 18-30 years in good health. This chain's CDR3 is CASSTSTAGGTYEQYF.